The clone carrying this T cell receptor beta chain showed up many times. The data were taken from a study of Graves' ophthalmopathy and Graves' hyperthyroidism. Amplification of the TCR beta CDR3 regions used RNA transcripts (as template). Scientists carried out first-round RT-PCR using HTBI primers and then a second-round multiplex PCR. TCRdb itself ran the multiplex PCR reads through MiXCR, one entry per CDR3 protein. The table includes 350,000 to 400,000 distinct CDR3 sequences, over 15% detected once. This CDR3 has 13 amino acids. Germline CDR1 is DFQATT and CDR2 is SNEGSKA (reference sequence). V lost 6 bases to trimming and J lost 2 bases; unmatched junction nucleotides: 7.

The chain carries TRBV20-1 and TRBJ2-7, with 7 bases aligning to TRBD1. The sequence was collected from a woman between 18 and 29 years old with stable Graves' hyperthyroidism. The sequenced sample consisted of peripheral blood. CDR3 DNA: TGCAGTGCACACCGGGACAGCGCCTACGAGCAGTACTTC. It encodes CSAHRDSAYEQYF.